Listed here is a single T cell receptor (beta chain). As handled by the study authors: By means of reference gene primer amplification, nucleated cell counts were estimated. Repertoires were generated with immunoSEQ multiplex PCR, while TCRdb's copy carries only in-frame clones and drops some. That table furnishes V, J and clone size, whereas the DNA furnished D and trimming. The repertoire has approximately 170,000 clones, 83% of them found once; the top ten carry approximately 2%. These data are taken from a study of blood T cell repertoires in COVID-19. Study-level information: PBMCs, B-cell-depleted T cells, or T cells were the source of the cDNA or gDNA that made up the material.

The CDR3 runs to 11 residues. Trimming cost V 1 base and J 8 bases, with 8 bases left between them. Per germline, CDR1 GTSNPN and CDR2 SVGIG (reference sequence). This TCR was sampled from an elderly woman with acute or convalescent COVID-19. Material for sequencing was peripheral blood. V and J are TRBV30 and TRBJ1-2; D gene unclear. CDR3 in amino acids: CAWSELWGYTF. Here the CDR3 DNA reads TGTGCCTGGAGTGAACTGTGGGGCTACACCTTC.